The entry below gives a single T cell receptor beta chain sequence along with its context. Its antigen is unidentified. These data come from a study of vaccination effects on CD4 cells after COVID-19. Turning to the study itself: It was a median of 72 days after the second dose that post-vaccine samples were obtained. Study-wide results and caveats: Pronounced clonal contraction occurred in clones induced by infection and by vaccine late after vaccination.

Sequenced by immunoSEQ multiplex PCR; TCRdb stores in-frame clones only, minus some. The table includes 40,000 to 45,000 clones, around two thirds detected once. Cells that had been cultured for approximately ten days were the source of isolated CD4+ T cells. Either the mRNA-1273 or the BNT162b2 vaccine was given to participants as two doses. There are 17 residues in the CDR3. CDR1 is SGHAT and CDR2 is FQNNGV in the germline V gene. The V segment lost 1 base and the J segment 2 bases; nucleotides outside the gene matches: 4. The rearrangement joins TRBV11-2 to TRBJ2-5; 13 bases agree with TRBD2. This sequence was found in a human donor who received a COVID-19 vaccine. The sample here was CD4+ T cells from PBMCs cultured without peptide, taken after COVID-19 vaccination. CDR3 sequence reads: CASSLGTSGGVQETQYF. CDR3 DNA sequence: TGTGCCAGCAGCTTAGGAACTAGCGGGGGGGTGCAAGAGACCCAGTACTTC.